This T cell receptor (beta chain) was sequenced during a study of T-cell reconstitution after alpha-beta-depleted transplantation in children. Study-level results: Surviving thymic progenitors and recipient T cells were the source of high TCRbeta diversity at day 60 in some patients. Several hundred expanded graft clones reportedly supplied alpha-beta T cells about two months after transplant.

Preparing the TCRbeta library involved the use of unique molecular identifiers. TCRdb reprocessed the PCR reads with MiXCR, giving one entry per CDR3 protein. The sample yields about 900,000 distinct CDR3 sequences, 25% to 35% seen once. This clonotype has more than one count but fewer than ten. Its antigen is not known. Trimming removed 6 bases at V and 5 bases at J, with 2 bases between. Germline CDR1 SEHNR, CDR2 FQNEAQ (reference sequence). The CDR3 runs 10 residues. This specimen consisted of PBMCs, mostly from graft donor cells, obtained 360 days after TCRalphabeta/CD19-depleted stem cell transplant. The chain joins TRBV7-9 to TRBJ1-3; D remains ambiguous. The clonotype originates from a boy under two years old who had a stem cell transplant for SCID, so the T cells may come from the graft donor. DNA for the CDR3: TGTGCCAGCAGGAGAAACACCATATATTTT. This encodes CASRRNTIYF. The full variable domain, with the rest looked up from reference TRBV7-9 and TRBJ1-3, is DTGVSQNPRHKITKRGQNVTFRCDPISEHNRLYWYRQTLGQGPEFLTYFQNEAQLEKSRLLSDRFSAERPKGSFSTLEIQRTEQGDSAMYLCASRRNTIYFGEGSWLTVV.